The T cell receptor (beta chain) described here comes from a study of T-cell memory formation after mild COVID-19 (dated by TCRdb to about 2021). Turning to the overall study: TCR sequence clusters from the two donors were found to be largely donor specific. In a couple of donors, T-cell clones that expanded and contracted after mild COVID-19 were tracked by sequencing TCRalpha and TCRbeta repertoires over time. Two young, previously healthy adult volunteers made up the cohort, one male and one female.

The sequencing machine was an Illumina NovaSeq 6000. TCRalpha and TCRbeta cDNA libraries were constructed by 5'RACE with constant-segment primers, with sample barcodes and unique molecular identifiers being introduced. Trizol reagent was used to extract RNA from every sample. Library amplification was performed in two PCR steps, and a second sample barcode and Illumina TruSeq adapters were introduced in the second step. Sequencing of libraries was performed on an Illumina NovaSeq with 2 x 150 bp paired-end reads. As for how the authors treated the data: Reads were demultiplexed and collapsed into UMI-guided consensus sequences with migec v1.2.7. With mixcr v2.1.11, UMI consensuses were aligned to TRA and TRB V and J templates and assembled into clonotypes. A clonotype was counted as expanded or contracted only when both edgeR and NoisET called the clonotype significant, with the noise models trained on biological replicates. edgeR calls used a false discovery rate-adjusted p below 0.01 and a log2 fold-change threshold of 1. As an exploratory analysis of dynamics, PCA with hierarchical clustering was applied to max-normalized trajectories of the 1000 most abundant clonotypes. Separately sequenced CD4+ and CD8+ repertoires were used to assign a CD4 or CD8 phenotype to each responding clone. Through fastp at Q25 and MiXCR, TCRdb rebuilt clones from the public reads, retaining in-frame beta chains. Entries are consolidated by CDR3 protein sequence, retaining the most common genes and DNA. The authors' filters were not applied to this entry. In this sample the table shows under 200,000 distinct CDR3 sequences, around a third of which occur a single time. The top ten hold approximately 12% of the sample.

Ficoll-Paque density gradient centrifugation was the method used to isolate PBMCs. Relative to germline, V is missing 5 bases and J is missing 5 bases, with 20 bases of the junction outside any gene match. Including the terminal cysteine and phenylalanine, the CDR3 comprises 18 residues. The entry retains the CDR3 DNA only, 54 bases that are in frame from base 1. The germline V gene (reference sequence) yields DFQATT for CDR1 and SNEGSKA for CDR2. A few counts support this clonotype. Its antigen target is currently unknown. No much larger clone is present one base from it, and per-base qualities are unavailable. Points the paper makes about the study in general: Clones contracting from day 15 to 85 had balanced CD4/CD8 phenotypes, while a second wave expanding from day 15 to 37 was biased towards CD4+. Contracting CD4+ clones were found mainly in CM and EM memory subsets, while CD8+ clones were enriched in EMRA. Only a couple of mild cases were covered by the study, and larger cohorts that include severe cases with pre-infection samples were considered necessary. SARS-CoV-2 specificity was not confirmed for the second-wave clones peaking on day 37. Some responding clones were detected in pre-infection memory, suggesting pre-existing cross-reactive memory T cells joined the SARS-CoV-2 response.

Sequenced: PBMCs or a T cell subset sorted from them (not recorded which). The receptor comes from an adult woman who had mild COVID-19 (a few samples of this study predate the infection). The sample titles of this study are shuffled in the database, so cell type and time point are left out; the donor was told from shared clones. The chain uses TRBV20-1 and TRBJ2-5; 10 bases in the middle match TRBD1. The CDR3 is CSAPSPPGQGVGRETQYF. DNA sequence: TGCAGTGCTCCTAGTCCCCCCGGACAGGGGGTTGGACGGGAGACCCAGTACTTC.